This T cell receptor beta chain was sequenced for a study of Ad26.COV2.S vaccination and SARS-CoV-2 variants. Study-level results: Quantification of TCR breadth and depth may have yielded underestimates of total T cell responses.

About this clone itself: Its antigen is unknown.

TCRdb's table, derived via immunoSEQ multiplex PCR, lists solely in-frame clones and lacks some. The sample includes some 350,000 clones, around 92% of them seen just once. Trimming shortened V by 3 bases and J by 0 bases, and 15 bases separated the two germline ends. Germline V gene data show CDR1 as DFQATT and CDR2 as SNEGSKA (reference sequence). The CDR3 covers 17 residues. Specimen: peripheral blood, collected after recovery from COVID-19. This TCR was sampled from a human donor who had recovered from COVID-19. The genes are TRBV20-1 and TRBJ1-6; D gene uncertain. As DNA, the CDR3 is TGCAGTGCTAGTCGGGCAGACCCCAGCTCCTATAATTCACCCCTCCACTTT. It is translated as CSASRADPSSYNSPLHF.